This T cell receptor beta chain was obtained from a study of blood T cell repertoires in COVID-19. On the study more broadly: The United States, Italy and Spain provided the acute and convalescent COVID-19 samples. Sample material is recorded as cDNA or gDNA derived from T cells, B-cell-depleted T cells, or PBMCs.

Germline V gives CDR1 MDHEN, CDR2 SYDVKM. There are 12 residues in the CDR3. The V gene lost 7 bases and the J gene lost 8 bases, with 11 bases spanning the gap. Methods used by the authors: Estimated nucleated cell counts came from reference gene primer amplification. Sequenced by immunoSEQ multiplex PCR; TCRdb stores in-frame clones only, minus some. The DNA was the basis for D and trimming; V, J and clone size are from that table. The sample carries a few hundred thousand clones, approximately 90% recorded once. The sequence derives from a man over 45 with acute or convalescent COVID-19. The V call is TRBV28, the J call TRBJ1-4; no clear D. Material: peripheral blood. This CDR3 is CASTVASEKLFF. CDR3 sequence (DNA): TGTGCCAGCACCGTCGCGTCGGAAAAACTGTTTTTT. Together with reference TRBV28 and TRBJ1-4, the CDR3 gives the full variable domain: DVKVTQSSRYLVKRTGEKVFLECVQDMDHENMFWYRQDPGLGLRLIYFSYDVKMKEKGDIPEGYSVSREKKERFSLILESASTNQTSMYLCASTVASEKLFFGSGTQLSVL.